This T cell receptor (beta chain) was recovered during a study of shared clonotypes between healthy human individuals. Study-wide results and limits: Researchers sampled only blood; tissue repertoires likely differ.

Cells designated naive CD8 were CD45RO-negative and were positively selected for CCR7, with terminally differentiated effector memory CD45RA+ cells excluded. This clone appeared a single time. Its antigen is unidentified. The repertoire was sequenced with immunoSEQ multiplex PCR; TCRdb's copy has only in-frame clones and lacks some. Of approximately 2,200,000 clones in the sample, 85% to 95% are singletons; the top ten hold more than 1.5%. CDR1 MNHEY and CDR2 SMNVEV come from the germline V gene (reference sequence). The CDR3 runs to 18 residues. V lost 3 bases, J lost 3 bases, and 24 bases lay in between.

This receptor was obtained from a young man in good health. Some clones in this sample may be carry-over from other donors' samples. The chain joins TRBV27 to TRBJ2-7, with D perhaps matching TRBD1 (6 bases). Sequenced material: naive CD8+ T cells from PBMCs. CDR3 amino acids: CASSFGGTGRIVYYEQYF. DNA of the CDR3: TGTGCCAGCAGTTTTGGAGGAACAGGGCGAATCGTCTACTACGAGCAGTACTTC.